The present entry profiles one TCR beta chain with its context. Different DNA sequences within this sample yield the same CDR3. Generated by immunoSEQ multiplex PCR, the TCRdb table keeps only in-frame clones and is missing some. Among roughly 500,000 clones, roughly 80% were seen once, and the ten largest hold about 12%. Germline V gives CDR1 SQVTM, CDR2 ANQGSEA. V was clipped by 6 bases and J by 4 bases; unmatched bases: 1. The CDR3 has 13 amino acids. This sample stems from a study of shared clonotypes between healthy human individuals. The genes are TRBV29-1 and TRBJ2-7, with TRBD2 identical over 15 bases. The source of this sequence is a woman between 35 and 50 years old in good health. Some clones in this sample may be carry-over from other donors' samples. Sequencing was carried out using PBMCs. In DNA form, the CDR3 reads TGCAGCGTAGGGACTAGCGGGGGGTACGAGCAGTACTTC. This gives the protein CSVGTSGGYEQYF.